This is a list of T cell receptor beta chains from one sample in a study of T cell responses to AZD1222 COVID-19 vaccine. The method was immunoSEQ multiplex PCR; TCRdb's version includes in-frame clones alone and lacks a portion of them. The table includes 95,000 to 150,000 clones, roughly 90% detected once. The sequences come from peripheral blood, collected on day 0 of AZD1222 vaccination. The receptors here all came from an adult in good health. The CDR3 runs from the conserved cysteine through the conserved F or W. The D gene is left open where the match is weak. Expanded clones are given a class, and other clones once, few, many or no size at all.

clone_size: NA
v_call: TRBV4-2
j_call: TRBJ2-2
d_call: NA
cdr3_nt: TGTGCCAGCAGCCAAGATCCCTTAACTAGCCGGGCGAACACCGGGGAGCTGTTTTTT
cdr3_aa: CASSQDPLTSRANTGELFF

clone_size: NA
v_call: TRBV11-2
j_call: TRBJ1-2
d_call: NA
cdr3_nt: TGTGCCAGCAGCTCGAACCGGGATGGCTACACCTTC
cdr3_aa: CASSSNRDGYTF

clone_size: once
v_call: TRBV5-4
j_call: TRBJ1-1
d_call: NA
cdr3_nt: TGTGCCAGCAGCTTGCTACGGGGGTCGGGCACTGAAGCTTTCTTT
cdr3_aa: CASSLLRGSGTEAFF

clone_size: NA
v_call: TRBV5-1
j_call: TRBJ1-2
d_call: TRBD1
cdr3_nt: TGCGCCAGCAGCTTGTCCCAGGGGGATGGCTACACCTTC
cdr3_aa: CASSLSQGDGYTF

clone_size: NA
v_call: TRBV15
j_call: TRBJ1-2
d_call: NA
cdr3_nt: TGTGCCACCAGCACAGACGGTCGTCCTGGCTATGGCTACACCTTC
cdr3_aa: CATSTDGRPGYGYTF

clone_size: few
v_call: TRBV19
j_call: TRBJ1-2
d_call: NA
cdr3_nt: TGTGCCAGTAGTATCGACAGCAACTATGGCTACACCTTC
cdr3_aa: CASSIDSNYGYTF

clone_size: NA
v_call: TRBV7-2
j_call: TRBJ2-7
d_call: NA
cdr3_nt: TGTGCCAGCAGCTTAGAGGGACTTCGGGGTAAGCAGTACTTC
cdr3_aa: CASSLEGLRGKQYF

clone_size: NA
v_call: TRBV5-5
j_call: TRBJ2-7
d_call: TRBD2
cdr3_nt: TGTGCCAGCAGCCCCGGGACTAGCGGGAGGGGTGAGCAGTACTTC
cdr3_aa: CASSPGTSGRGEQYF

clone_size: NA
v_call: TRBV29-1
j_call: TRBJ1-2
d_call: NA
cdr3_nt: TGCAGCGTTGAATGGCAGCTGGGCTATGGCTACACCTTC
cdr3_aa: CSVEWQLGYGYTF

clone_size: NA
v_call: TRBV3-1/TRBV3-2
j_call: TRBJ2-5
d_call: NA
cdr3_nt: TGTGCCAGCAGCCAAGATATGGGGGCCCAGTACTTC
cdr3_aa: CASSQDMGAQYF

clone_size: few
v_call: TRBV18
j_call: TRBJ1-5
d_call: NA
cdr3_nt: TGTGCCAGCTCCCTCAGGGAAGACCAGCCCCAGCATTTT
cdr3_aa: CASSLREDQPQHF

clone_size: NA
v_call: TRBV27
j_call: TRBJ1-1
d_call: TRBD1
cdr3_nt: TGTGCCAGCAGTTTTAGGGACAGGGGGCGGGTTAAGAACACTGAAGCTTTCTTT
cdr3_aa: CASSFRDRGRVKNTEAFF

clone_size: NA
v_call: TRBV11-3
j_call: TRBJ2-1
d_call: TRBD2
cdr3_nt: TGTGCCAGCAGCGAGACTAGCCACGATGAGCAGTTCTTC
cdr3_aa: CASSETSHDEQFF

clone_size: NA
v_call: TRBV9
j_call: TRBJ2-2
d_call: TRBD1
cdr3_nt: TGTGCCAGCAGCCCTGGGACAGCGACCTTAAACACCGGGGAGCTGTTTTTT
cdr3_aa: CASSPGTATLNTGELFF

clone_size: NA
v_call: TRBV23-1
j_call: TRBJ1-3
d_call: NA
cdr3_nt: TGCGCCAGCAGTCCCCCCCCGGGCCCGAGCTCTGGAAACACCATATATTTT
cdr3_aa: CASSPPPGPSSGNTIYF

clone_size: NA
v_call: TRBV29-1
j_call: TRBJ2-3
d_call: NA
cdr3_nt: TGCAGCGTTTGGGGGCGGGCTAGCGGCCATACAGATACGCAGTATTTT
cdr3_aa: CSVWGRASGHTDTQYF

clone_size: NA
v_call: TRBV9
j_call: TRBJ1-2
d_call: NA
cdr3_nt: TGTGCCAGCAGCGTAGGGAATGGGCAACCCGGCGGCTACACCTTC
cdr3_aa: CASSVGNGQPGGYTF

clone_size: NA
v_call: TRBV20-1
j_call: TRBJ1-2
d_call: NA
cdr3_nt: TGCAGTGCTAGTGAGAATCCCTACTATGGCTACACCTTC
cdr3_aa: CSASENPYYGYTF

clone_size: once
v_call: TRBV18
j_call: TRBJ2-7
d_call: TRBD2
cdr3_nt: TGTGCCAGCTCACCGTTCGGGACTAGCGGCTACGAGCAGTACTTC
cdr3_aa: CASSPFGTSGYEQYF

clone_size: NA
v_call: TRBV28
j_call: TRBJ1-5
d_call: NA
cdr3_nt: TGTGCCAGCAGCCGATCTCAGGGGACTAATCAGCCCCAGCATTTT
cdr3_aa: CASSRSQGTNQPQHF

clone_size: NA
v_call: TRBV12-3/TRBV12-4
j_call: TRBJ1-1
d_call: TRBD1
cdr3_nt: TGTGCCAGCAGTGGACAGGAGGCTGAAGCTTTCTTT
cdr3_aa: CASSGQEAEAFF

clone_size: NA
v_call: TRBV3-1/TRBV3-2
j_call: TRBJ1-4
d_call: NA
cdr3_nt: TGTGCCAGCAGCCAGGATGCAACTAATGAAAAACTGTTTTTT
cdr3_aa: CASSQDATNEKLFF

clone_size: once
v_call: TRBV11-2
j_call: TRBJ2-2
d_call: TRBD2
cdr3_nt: TGTGCCAGCAGCCTAGCGGGAGGGAATGTCGGGGAGCTGTTTTTT
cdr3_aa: CASSLAGGNVGELFF

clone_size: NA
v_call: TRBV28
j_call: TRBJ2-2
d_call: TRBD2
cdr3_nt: TGTGCCAGCAGTCCCGGGGCTAGCGGGAACACCGGGGAGCTGTTTTTT
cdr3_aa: CASSPGASGNTGELFF

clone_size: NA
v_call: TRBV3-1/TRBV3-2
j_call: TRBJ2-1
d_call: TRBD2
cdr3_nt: TGTGCCAGCAGCCTTTCCCCTAGCGGGAGTTCGTTTGAGCAGTTCTTC
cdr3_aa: CASSLSPSGSSFEQFF

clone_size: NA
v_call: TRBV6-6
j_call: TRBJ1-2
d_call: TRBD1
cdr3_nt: TGTGCCAGCAGCACCCGGGACAGGGTATATGGCTACACCTTC
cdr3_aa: CASSTRDRVYGYTF

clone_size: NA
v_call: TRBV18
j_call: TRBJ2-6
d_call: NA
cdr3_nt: TGTGCCAGCTCGGAACAGGGCTCTCTAGGGGCCAACGTCCTGACTTTC
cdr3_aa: CASSEQGSLGANVLTF

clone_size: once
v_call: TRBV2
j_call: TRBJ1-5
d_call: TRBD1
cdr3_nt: TGTGCCAGCAGGGTCTCCGGGACAGGGGGCCCGTCCCAGCATTTT
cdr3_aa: CASRVSGTGGPSQHF

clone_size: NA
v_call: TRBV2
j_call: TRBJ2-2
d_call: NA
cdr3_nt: TGTGCCAGCAAAATCCAGGGGTTCACCGGGGAGCTGTTTTTT
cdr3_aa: CASKIQGFTGELFF

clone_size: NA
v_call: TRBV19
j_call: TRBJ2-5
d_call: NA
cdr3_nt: TGTGCCAGTAGTCAGGTTGGAGAGACCCAGTACTTC
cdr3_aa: CASSQVGETQYF

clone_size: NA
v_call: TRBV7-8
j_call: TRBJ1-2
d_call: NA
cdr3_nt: TGTGCCAGCAGCTTAAGCAGGGATTATGGCTACACCTTC
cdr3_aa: CASSLSRDYGYTF

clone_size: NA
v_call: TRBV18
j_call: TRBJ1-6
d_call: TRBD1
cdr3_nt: TGTGCCAGCTCACCGTACCCAACAGGGGACTTAAATTCACCCCTCCACTTT
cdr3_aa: CASSPYPTGDLNSPLHF

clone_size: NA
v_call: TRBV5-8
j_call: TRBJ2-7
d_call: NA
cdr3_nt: TGTGCCAGCAGCTTGTTACAGCTCACTGGCGAGCAGTACTTC
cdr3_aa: CASSLLQLTGEQYF

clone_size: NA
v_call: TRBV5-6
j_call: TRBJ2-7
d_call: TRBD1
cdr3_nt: TGTGCCAGCAGCTGGGACAGGGGAAGATACGAGCAGTACTTC
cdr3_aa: CASSWDRGRYEQYF

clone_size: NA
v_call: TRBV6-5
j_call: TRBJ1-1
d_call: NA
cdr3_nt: TGTGCCAGCAGACGACAAGGGACTGAAGCTTTCTTT
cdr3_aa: CASRRQGTEAFF

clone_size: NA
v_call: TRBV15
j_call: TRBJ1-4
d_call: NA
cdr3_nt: TGTGCCACCAGCAGAGCGGACAGCAATGAAAAACTGTTTTTT
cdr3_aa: CATSRADSNEKLFF

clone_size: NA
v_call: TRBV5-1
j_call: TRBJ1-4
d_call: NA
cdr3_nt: TGCGCCAGCAGCTTGGGCGGGGCCGAGGAAAAACTGTTTTTT
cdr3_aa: CASSLGGAEEKLFF

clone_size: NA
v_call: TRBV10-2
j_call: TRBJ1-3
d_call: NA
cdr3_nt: TGCGCCAGCAGCCGGACCCCAGGGATCGGAAACACCATATATTTT
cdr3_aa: CASSRTPGIGNTIYF

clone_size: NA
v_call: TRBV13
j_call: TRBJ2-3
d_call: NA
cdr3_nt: TGTGCCAGCAGCGCGACGGGGGGCACAGATACGCAGTATTTT
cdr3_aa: CASSATGGTDTQYF

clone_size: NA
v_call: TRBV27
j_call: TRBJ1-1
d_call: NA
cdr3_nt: TGTGCCAGCAGACGCGACACTGAAGCTTTCTTT
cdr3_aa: CASRRDTEAFF

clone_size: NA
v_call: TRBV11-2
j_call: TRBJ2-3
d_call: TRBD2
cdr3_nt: TGTGCCAGCAGCGCGCGTGGGGAGGGAGCCCCAGATACGCAGTATTTT
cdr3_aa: CASSARGEGAPDTQYF

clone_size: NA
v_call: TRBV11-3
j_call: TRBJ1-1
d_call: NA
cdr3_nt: TGTGCCAGCAGCCTGGGAGAGAACACTGAAGCTTTCTTT
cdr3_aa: CASSLGENTEAFF

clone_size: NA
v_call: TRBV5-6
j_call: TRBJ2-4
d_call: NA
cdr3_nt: TGTGCCAGCAGCTTCTTGACTGGGGGAGCCAAAAACATTCAGTACTTC
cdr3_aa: CASSFLTGGAKNIQYF

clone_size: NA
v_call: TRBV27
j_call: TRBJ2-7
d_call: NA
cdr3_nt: TGTGCCAGCAGACGGGACGGGAGCCTCTACGAGCAGTACTTC
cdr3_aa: CASRRDGSLYEQYF

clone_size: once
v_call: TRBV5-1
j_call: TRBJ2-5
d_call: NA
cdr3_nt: TGCGCCAGCAGCCAAACGGACCTCCGCGAGACCCAGTACTTC
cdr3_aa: CASSQTDLRETQYF

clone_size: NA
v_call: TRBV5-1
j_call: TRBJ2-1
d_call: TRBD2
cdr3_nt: TGCGCCAGCACCATGTGGACTAGCGGGACCAATGAGCAGTTCTTC
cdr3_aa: CASTMWTSGTNEQFF

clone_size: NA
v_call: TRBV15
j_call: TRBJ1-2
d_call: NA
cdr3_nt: TGTGCCACCAGCCCCGTCGGGGGTCTCTATGGCTACACCTTC
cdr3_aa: CATSPVGGLYGYTF

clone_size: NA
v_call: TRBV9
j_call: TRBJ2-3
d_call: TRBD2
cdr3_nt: TGTGCCAGCAGCGCCCCCCACTCTAGCGGATCCCTGGGACCCACAGATACGCAGTATTTT
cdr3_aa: CASSAPHSSGSLGPTDTQYF

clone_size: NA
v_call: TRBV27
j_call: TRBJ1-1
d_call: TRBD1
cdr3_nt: TGTGCCAGCAGGCCCGACAGGGGGATTGTGAACACTGAAGCTTTCTTT
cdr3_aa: CASRPDRGIVNTEAFF

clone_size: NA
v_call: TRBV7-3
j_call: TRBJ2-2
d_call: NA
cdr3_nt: TGTGCCAGCAGCTTACGACCTCGCAATACCGGGGAGCTGTTTTTT
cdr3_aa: CASSLRPRNTGELFF

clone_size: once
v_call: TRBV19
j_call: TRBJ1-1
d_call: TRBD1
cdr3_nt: TGTGCCAGTCGCTGGGACAGGGCCACTGAAGCTTTCTTT
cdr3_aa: CASRWDRATEAFF

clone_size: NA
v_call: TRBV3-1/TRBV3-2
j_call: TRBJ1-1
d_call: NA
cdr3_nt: TGTGCCAGCAGCCAGACATGGGGGAGGGGTGCTGAAGCTTTCTTT
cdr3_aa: CASSQTWGRGAEAFF

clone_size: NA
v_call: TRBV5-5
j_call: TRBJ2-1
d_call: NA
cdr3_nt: TGTGCCAGCAGCTCCCCCCCTAATTGGCAGGCCTGGGATGAGCAGTTCTTC
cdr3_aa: CASSSPPNWQAWDEQFF

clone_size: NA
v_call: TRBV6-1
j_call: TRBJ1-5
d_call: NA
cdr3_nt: TGTGCCAGCAGTGAATCAGGGGTTGTCAATCAGCCCCAGCATTTT
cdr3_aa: CASSESGVVNQPQHF

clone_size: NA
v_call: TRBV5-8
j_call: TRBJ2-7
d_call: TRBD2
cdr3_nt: TGTGCCAGCAGCTTGTGGGCCGAGGCTAGCGGGACCTACGAGCAGTACTTC
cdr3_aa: CASSLWAEASGTYEQYF

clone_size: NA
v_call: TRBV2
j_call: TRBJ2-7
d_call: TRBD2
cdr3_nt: TGTGCCAGCAGTGACCAGCGGGATTTCTTCGAGCAGTACTTC
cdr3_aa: CASSDQRDFFEQYF

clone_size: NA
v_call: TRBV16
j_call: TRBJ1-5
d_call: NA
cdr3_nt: TGTGCCAGCAGAAGTGGGGAAGTCAATCAGCCCCAGCATTTT
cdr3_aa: CASRSGEVNQPQHF